This T cell receptor (beta chain) was found in a study of immune cell composition in non-small cell lung cancer. This clone was counted between two and nine times. Antigen unknown. With V trimmed by 2 bases and J by 2 bases, 1 base remained unmatched. This CDR3 region has 15 residues. Germline V gene sequence: CDR1 MNHNS, CDR2 SASEGT. Clones were sequenced by immunoSEQ multiplex PCR, and TCRdb holds only the in-frame ones, with some missing. The data show approximately 3,800 clones, with roughly 70% seen just once and around 30% held by the top ten. Points from the study as a whole: Tumour-associated clones >0.5% occurred in 25% to 40% of adenocarcinomas, over 60% of squamous. Tumour TCR-beta clonality was not significantly tied to smoking pack-years.

The source of this sequence is a human donor with non-small cell lung cancer. Sequencing was carried out using lung tumor tissue. The rearrangement uses TRBV6-1 and TRBJ2-3, with 10 bases fitting TRBD2. CDR3 coding DNA: TGTGCCAGCAGTGAACTAGCGGGAGCCACAGATACGCAGTATTTT. It translates to CASSELAGATDTQYF.